This is a list of T cell receptor beta chains from one sample in a study of CD8 T cells in ankylosing spondylitis. TCRdb used MiXCR to reprocess the 5' RACE reads, holding one entry per CDR3 protein. The top ten hold 13% to 15% of the sample, which has some 240,000 distinct CDR3 sequences, around 7.9% seen once. Sequencing was performed on blood, either unsorted or a sorted T cell fraction (not recorded which). The receptor set was obtained from a male donor with ankylosing spondylitis. Both conserved end residues are part of each CDR3. D genes are given only for firm matches. Where a row states a size, it is once, few, many or the class of an expanded clone; other rows omit it.

d_gene	abundance	v_gene	j_gene	CDR3aa	CDR3nt
NA	NA	TRBV11-3	TRBJ2-3	CASSRRVSSTDTQYF	TGTGCCAGCAGCCGCAGGGTATCTAGCACAGATACGCAGTATTTT
NA	few	TRBV11-2	TRBJ2-1	CASSLGLIGSGLYNEQFF	TGTGCCAGCAGCTTAGGTCTGATTGGTAGCGGACTATACAATGAGCAGTTCTTC
NA	many	TRBV6-5	TRBJ2-7	CASSYSETGYSYEQYF	TGTGCCAGCAGTTACTCTGAAACGGGGTACTCCTACGAGCAGTACTTC
NA	NA	TRBV6-5	TRBJ1-5	CASSYSSETQPQHF	TGTGCCAGCAGTTACTCATCTGAAACACAGCCCCAGCATTTT
NA	many	TRBV27	TRBJ1-1	CASSHQDRFEAFF	TGTGCCAGCAGTCACCAAGATCGGTTTGAAGCTTTCTTT
NA	NA	TRBV3-1	TRBJ2-2	CASSQDPTGELFF	TGTGCCAGCAGCCAAGATCCCACCGGGGAGCTGTTTTTT
NA	many	TRBV9	TRBJ2-7	CASSVEPGAYEQYF	TGTGCCAGCAGCGTAGAGCCAGGGGCCTACGAGCAGTACTTC
NA	NA	TRBV11-2	TRBJ2-5	CASTPRGRRQTQYF	TGTGCCAGCACCCCTAGGGGCAGGAGACAGACCCAGTACTTC
NA	many	TRBV20-1	TRBJ2-7	CSALWSSTYEQYF	TGCAGTGCTCTATGGAGCTCCACCTACGAGCAGTACTTC
TRBD2	few	TRBV2	TRBJ2-1	CASRTSGADNEQFF	TGTGCCAGCAGGACTAGCGGGGCCGACAATGAGCAGTTCTTC
NA	few	TRBV6-1	TRBJ1-1	CASSEAGAVVRGYTEAFF	TGTGCCAGCAGTGAAGCGGGGGCTGTGGTCAGGGGATACACTGAAGCTTTCTTT
NA	many	TRBV20-1	TRBJ2-7	CSASKQGYEQYF	TGCAGTGCTAGCAAGCAGGGCTACGAGCAGTACTTC
TRBD1	many	TRBV27	TRBJ1-6	CASSSGQGSRSPLHF	TGTGCCAGCAGTTCGGGACAGGGTAGCCGGTCACCCCTCCACTTT
TRBD2	many	TRBV5-1	TRBJ2-3	CASSFRAGGGDTQYF	TGCGCCAGCAGCTTCAGAGCGGGAGGAGGAGATACGCAGTATTTT
TRBD1	many	TRBV28	TRBJ2-3	CASRNRDSHTDTQYF	TGTGCCAGCAGGAACCGGGACAGCCACACAGATACGCAGTATTTT
NA	many	TRBV29-1	TRBJ1-2	CSVENRQALGYTF	TGCAGCGTTGAAAACCGACAGGCTCTGGGCTACACCTTC
NA	many	TRBV7-4	TRBJ1-1	CARSVRRGEVNTEAFF	TGTGCCAGATCAGTTCGGAGGGGAGAGGTGAACACTGAAGCTTTCTTT
NA	many	TRBV30	TRBJ2-2	CACPRDGSTGELFF	TGTGCCTGCCCCAGGGACGGCTCCACCGGGGAGCTGTTTTTT
NA	many	TRBV4-3	TRBJ2-1	CASSQDWEHDEQFF	TGCGCCAGCAGCCAAGATTGGGAGCACGATGAGCAGTTCTTC
TRBD2	many	TRBV9	TRBJ2-1	CASSVGNGRGNEQFF	TGTGCCAGCAGCGTAGGAAACGGGAGGGGGAATGAGCAGTTCTTC
NA	many	TRBV7-8	TRBJ1-2	CASSLAPGAVYGYTF	TGTGCCAGCAGCTTAGCCCCGGGGGCTGTTTATGGCTACACCTTC
NA	many	TRBV6-5	TRBJ1-1	CASSYRSLPGQAFF	TGTGCCAGCAGTTACCGCTCTCTCCCGGGGCAAGCTTTCTTT
NA	NA	TRBV25-1	TRBJ2-3	CASSDSRFTDTQYF	TGTGCCAGCAGTGACTCAAGGTTCACAGATACGCAGTATTTT
NA	many	TRBV27	TRBJ1-5	CASSHQGQPQHF	TGTGCCAGCAGCCATCAGGGGCAGCCCCAGCATTTT
NA	few	TRBV23-1	TRBJ2-1	CASTEVESRQFF	TGCGCCAGCACGGAGGTAGAGAGTCGGCAGTTCTTC
TRBD2	many	TRBV28	TRBJ2-7	CASSLLGLAGFEQYF	TGTGCCAGCAGCCTCCTTGGGCTAGCGGGGTTCGAGCAGTACTTC
NA	NA	TRBV5-6	TRBJ1-5	CASSLRGGQSNQPQHF	TGTGCCAGCAGCCTCCGAGGGGGGCAGAGCAATCAGCCCCAGCATTTT
NA	NA	TRBV4-1	TRBJ2-2	CASSQGPGGDTGELFF	TGCGCCAGCAGCCAAGGGCCTGGCGGGGACACCGGGGAGCTGTTTTTT
NA	many	TRBV3-1	TRBJ2-7	CASSPPSDYEQYF	TGTGCCAGCAGCCCCCCTAGCGACTACGAGCAGTACTTC
TRBD2	few	TRBV7-6	TRBJ2-1	CASSPRASGMDEQFF	TGTGCCAGCAGTCCCAGGGCTAGCGGGATGGATGAGCAGTTCTTC
TRBD1	few	TRBV29-1	TRBJ2-1	CSVDGQGPWNEQFF	TGCAGCGTTGACGGACAGGGGCCTTGGAATGAGCAGTTCTTC
TRBD2	many	TRBV29-1	TRBJ2-1	CSVALAGDNEQFF	TGCAGCGTTGCGTTAGCGGGAGACAATGAGCAGTTCTTC
TRBD1	many	TRBV20-1	TRBJ2-5	CSAHSGTGRAGWETQYF	TGCAGTGCCCACTCCGGGACAGGGCGAGCTGGATGGGAGACCCAGTACTTC
NA	many	TRBV12-3/TRBV12-4	TRBJ2-7	CASSFIRGEQYF	TGTGCCAGCAGTTTCATTAGGGGTGAGCAGTACTTC
NA	many	TRBV7-2	TRBJ2-1	CASSLRPQPNEQFF	TGTGCCAGCAGCTTAAGGCCACAGCCCAATGAGCAGTTCTTC
TRBD2	many	TRBV7-9	TRBJ2-7	CASSFTSASSYEQYF	TGTGCCAGCAGCTTTACTAGCGCCAGCTCCTACGAGCAGTACTTC
TRBD1	NA	TRBV3-1	TRBJ1-2	CATRPGTVSNYGYTF	TGTGCCACCAGACCCGGGACAGTTTCTAACTATGGCTACACCTTC
NA	many	TRBV9	TRBJ2-2	CASSVARSGTGELFF	TGTGCCAGCAGCGTAGCGAGGTCTGGCACCGGGGAGCTGTTTTTT
NA	many	TRBV7-9	TRBJ2-5	CASSFPPPEQTQYF	TGTGCCAGCAGCTTCCCACCCCCGGAGCAGACCCAGTACTTC
NA	many	TRBV29-1	TRBJ2-5	CSVEYIGVETQYF	TGCAGCGTTGAGTACATAGGGGTCGAGACCCAGTACTTC
NA	NA	TRBV20-1	TRBJ2-1	CSAPNRVEVYNEQFF	TGCAGTGCTCCGAATAGGGTGGAGGTTTACAATGAGCAGTTCTTC